A selection of T cell receptor beta chains follows, all from one sample in a study of CD8 T cells in ankylosing spondylitis. TCRdb called the 5' RACE reads again in MiXCR, with one record for every CDR3 protein. Of about 500,000 distinct CDR3 sequences in the sample, approximately 11% were seen once. Material for sequencing was blood, either unsorted or a sorted T cell fraction (not recorded which). The receptor source for this set is a male donor with ankylosing spondylitis. The CDR3 runs from the conserved cysteine through the conserved F or W. Fields, in order: clone size, D gene, V gene, J gene, CDR3 protein, CDR3 DNA. A D gene is named only where the DNA matches it firmly. Not all rows give a size; the values are once, few, many and, for expanded clones, a class.

abundance: many
d_gene: -
v_gene: TRBV11-2
j_gene: TRBJ2-2
CDR3aa: CASSSGGALNTGELFF
CDR3nt: TGTGCCAGCAGCTCAGGGGGGGCCCTGAACACCGGGGAGCTGTTTTTT

abundance: -
d_gene: -
v_gene: TRBV3-1
j_gene: TRBJ1-5
CDR3aa: CASSQAGWDQPQHF
CDR3nt: TGTGCCAGCAGCCAAGCAGGGTGGGATCAGCCCCAGCATTTT

abundance: few
d_gene: -
v_gene: TRBV27
j_gene: TRBJ1-1
CDR3aa: CASGPKERPGAFF
CDR3nt: TGTGCCAGCGGTCCCAAAGAGAGGCCTGGAGCTTTCTTT

abundance: -
d_gene: TRBD2
v_gene: TRBV11-1
j_gene: TRBJ2-5
CDR3aa: CASSLPPRANLAGVQETQYF
CDR3nt: TGTGCCAGCAGCTTACCCCCTCGGGCTAACCTAGCGGGAGTACAAGAGACCCAGTACTTC

abundance: few
d_gene: -
v_gene: TRBV20-1
j_gene: TRBJ1-5
CDR3aa: CSANARAKNQPQHF
CDR3nt: TGCAGTGCTAACGCCAGGGCTAAGAATCAGCCCCAGCATTTT

abundance: -
d_gene: TRBD2
v_gene: TRBV20-1
j_gene: TRBJ2-3
CDR3aa: CSAVAAGSGRFSDTQYF
CDR3nt: TGCAGTGCGGTAGCGGCTGGGAGCGGGAGGTTCTCAGATACGCAGTATTTT

abundance: few
d_gene: -
v_gene: TRBV6-6
j_gene: TRBJ1-1
CDR3aa: CASSHLGGSEAFF
CDR3nt: TGTGCCAGCAGTCATCTGGGCGGGTCTGAAGCTTTCTTT

abundance: -
d_gene: TRBD2
v_gene: TRBV20-1
j_gene: TRBJ2-1
CDR3aa: CSARGTSVGVF
CDR3nt: TGCAGTGCCCGGGGGACTAGCGTAGGGGTATTC

abundance: few
d_gene: -
v_gene: TRBV20-1
j_gene: TRBJ1-5
CDR3aa: CSARGSGQPQHF
CDR3nt: TGCAGTGCTAGGGGGTCGGGGCAGCCCCAGCATTTT

abundance: many
d_gene: TRBD2
v_gene: TRBV12-3/TRBV12-4
j_gene: TRBJ2-7
CDR3aa: CASSFSGSSYEQYF
CDR3nt: TGTGCCAGCAGTTTTAGCGGGAGCTCCTACGAGCAGTACTTC

abundance: few
d_gene: -
v_gene: TRBV14
j_gene: TRBJ2-6
CDR3aa: CASSQDSWANVLIF
CDR3nt: TGTGCCAGCAGCCAAGACTCTTGGGCCAACGTCCTGATTTTC

abundance: -
d_gene: TRBD1
v_gene: TRBV20-1
j_gene: TRBJ2-2
CDR3aa: CSARRGRAGELFF
CDR3nt: TGCAGTGCTAGGAGGGGGCGGGCCGGGGAGCTGTTTTTT

abundance: few
d_gene: TRBD1
v_gene: TRBV6-6
j_gene: TRBJ1-1
CDR3aa: CASGQAYVAFF
CDR3nt: TGTGCCAGTGGACAGGCCTATGTTGCTTTCTTT

abundance: -
d_gene: -
v_gene: TRBV7-8
j_gene: TRBJ1-5
CDR3aa: CASCTGSNQPQHF
CDR3nt: TGTGCCAGCTGTACCGGGAGCAATCAGCCCCAGCATTTT

abundance: few
d_gene: TRBD2
v_gene: TRBV12-3/TRBV12-4
j_gene: TRBJ2-3
CDR3aa: CASSLRERSTDTQYF
CDR3nt: TGTGCCAGCAGCCTGCGGGAGAGGAGCACAGATACGCAGTATTTT

abundance: -
d_gene: -
v_gene: TRBV20-1
j_gene: TRBJ1-5
CDR3aa: CSARDGGSGQPQHF
CDR3nt: TGCAGTGCTAGAGATGGGGGATCTGGACAGCCCCAGCATTTT

abundance: few
d_gene: -
v_gene: TRBV11-3
j_gene: TRBJ2-2
CDR3aa: CASSPGTIRTGELFF
CDR3nt: TGTGCCAGCAGCCCCGGGACCATAAGGACCGGGGAGCTGTTTTTT

abundance: -
d_gene: -
v_gene: TRBV12-3/TRBV12-4
j_gene: TRBJ2-3
CDR3aa: CASSEGGVADTQYF
CDR3nt: TGTGCCAGCAGCGAGGGTGGGGTAGCAGATACGCAGTATTTT

abundance: -
d_gene: TRBD2
v_gene: TRBV7-6
j_gene: TRBJ2-2
CDR3aa: CASSFREGHGGELFF
CDR3nt: TGTGCCAGCAGCTTTCGGGAGGGCCATGGCGGGGAGCTGTTTTTT